The sequence of this TCR beta chain was determined in a study of T cells in localized non-small cell lung cancer (dated by TCRdb to 2018 to 2020). A note on the overall study: The study examined T cell repertoires in a few hundred patients with early-stage NSCLC and compared tumors with uninvolved tumor-adjacent lungs. The mean age of the NSCLC patients was around 65 years, with approximately 130 men and about a hundred women. The cohort was made up of roughly 250 treatment-naive NSCLC patients whose localized lung tumors had been resected. Beyond this particular receptor, the publication reports: Because the study design was exploratory, TCR variables were selected using unadjusted p-values without false-discovery rate correction. Uninvolved tumor-adjacent lung showed the highest T cell clonality, higher than tumor, which suggests more focused antigenic responses in the adjacent lung. Because multi-region sequencing of the tumors was not done, intratumor heterogeneity could not be ruled out. Longer overall survival was associated with higher blood T cell density, whereas shorter survival was associated with higher adjacent-lung clonality. Of the top 100 tumor clones, a median of approximately 60 were detected in paired uninvolved adjacent lung; under 30 were also among that lung's top 100.

The CDR3, from cysteine to phenylalanine, totals 15 residues. Of all the DNA, just the CDR3 is kept, 45 bases in frame from base 1. Looking up the germline V gene yields CDR1 MDHEN and CDR2 SYDVKM. V has 6 bases trimmed and J has 3 bases trimmed; junction bases matching no gene number 8. At diagnosis, tumor, uninvolved tumor-adjacent lung and peripheral blood were collected and then preserved as a mix of FFPE and fresh-frozen material. For TCR repertoire profiling, the blood samples were analyzed as peripheral blood mononuclear cells. The immunoSEQ Assay was used to sequence TCR beta CDR3 regions from DNA. As for the original processing: T cell density was computed as TCR beta template counts normalized to usable DNA estimated by amplifying housekeeping genes. Using the preseqR package, richness was estimated by extrapolating to 120,000 templates for tissue samples and 400,000 templates for PBMC samples. Clonality was calculated as one minus Pielou's evenness. Tissue-enriched TCRs were identified by differential abundance testing using productive amino-acid clonotypes, minimum total count 5 and alpha 0.1. The Jaccard Index and the Morisita Overlap Index were used to measure repertoire overlap between compartments. GLIPH grouped TCR beta CDR3s together with public tetramer-defined viral CDR3s, and a viral motif had to include at least three viral sequences and also show V-gene enrichment. Drawn from immuneACCESS, this table holds only the in-frame rearrangements with V and J called that TCRdb kept. Clones are partly lost; checked studies trace under half to an unresolved V gene and leave the rest unexplained. D and trimming come from the DNA, and the V and J calls and clone size come from that table. The sample table contains tens of thousands of clones; only one count was recorded for approximately 88% of them. Together, the top ten hold about 16% of the sample.

Of note for this clone: No cognate antigen has been identified for it. The input lacks base qualities; no much larger clone sits a single base away.

This TCR derives from a man between 40 and 70 years old with stage I squamous cell lung carcinoma. Here the chain combines TRBV28 and TRBJ2-3, with 8 middle bases fitting TRBD2. The specimen comprised peripheral blood, sampled before any cancer treatment. This receptor carries the CDR3 CASSRSSGGTDTQYF. The DNA is as follows: TGTGCCAGCAGCCGCTCGAGCGGGGGAACAGATACGCAGTATTTT.